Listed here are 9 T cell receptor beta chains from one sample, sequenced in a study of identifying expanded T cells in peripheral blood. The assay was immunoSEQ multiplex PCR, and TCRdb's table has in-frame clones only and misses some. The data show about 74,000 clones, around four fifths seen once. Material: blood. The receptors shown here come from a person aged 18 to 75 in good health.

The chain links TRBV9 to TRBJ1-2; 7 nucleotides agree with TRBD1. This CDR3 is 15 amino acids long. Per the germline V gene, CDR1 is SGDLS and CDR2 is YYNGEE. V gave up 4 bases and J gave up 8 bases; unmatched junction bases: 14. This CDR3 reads CASSPGGGPSGGYTF. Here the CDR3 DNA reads TGTGCCAGCAGCCCAGGGGGGGGACCCTCGGGAGGCTACACCTTC.

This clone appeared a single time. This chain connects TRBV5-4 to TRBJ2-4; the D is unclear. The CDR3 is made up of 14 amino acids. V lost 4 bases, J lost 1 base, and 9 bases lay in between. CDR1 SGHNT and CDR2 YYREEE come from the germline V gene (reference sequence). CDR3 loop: CASSPDYAKNIQYF. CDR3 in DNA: TGTGCCAGCAGCCCTGATTACGCCAAAAACATTCAGTACTTC.

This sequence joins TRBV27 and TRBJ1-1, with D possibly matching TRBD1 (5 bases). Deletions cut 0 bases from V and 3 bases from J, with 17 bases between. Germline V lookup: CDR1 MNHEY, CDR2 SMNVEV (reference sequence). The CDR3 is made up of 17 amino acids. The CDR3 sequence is CASSLSSQGYRDTEAFF. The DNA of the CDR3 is TGTGCCAGCAGTTTATCGTCGCAGGGATATAGGGACACTGAAGCTTTCTTT.

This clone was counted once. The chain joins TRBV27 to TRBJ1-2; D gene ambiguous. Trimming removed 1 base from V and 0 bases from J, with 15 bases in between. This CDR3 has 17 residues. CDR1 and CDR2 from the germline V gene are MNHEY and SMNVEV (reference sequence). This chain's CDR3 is CASSLFSPGVANYGYTF. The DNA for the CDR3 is TGTGCCAGCAGTTTATTTTCCCCCGGAGTGGCTAACTATGGCTACACCTTC.

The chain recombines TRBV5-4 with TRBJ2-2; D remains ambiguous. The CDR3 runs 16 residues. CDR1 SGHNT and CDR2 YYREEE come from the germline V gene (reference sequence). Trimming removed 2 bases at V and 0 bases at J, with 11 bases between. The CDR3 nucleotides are TGTGCCAGCAGCTTCGGACCTTTGACGAACACCGGGGAGCTGTTTTTT. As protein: CASSFGPLTNTGELFF.

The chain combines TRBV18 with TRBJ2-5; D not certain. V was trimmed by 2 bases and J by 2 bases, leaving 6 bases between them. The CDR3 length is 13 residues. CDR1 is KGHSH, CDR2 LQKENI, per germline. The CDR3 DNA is TGTGCCAGCTCACCAGGCCTGCAAGAGACCCAGTACTTC. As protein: CASSPGLQETQYF. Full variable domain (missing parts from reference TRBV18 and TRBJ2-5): NAGVMQNPRHLVRRRGQEARLRCSPMKGHSHVYWYRQLPEEGLKFMVYLQKENIIDESGMPKERFSAEFPKEGPSILRIQQVVRGDSAAYFCASSPGLQETQYFGPGTRLLVL.

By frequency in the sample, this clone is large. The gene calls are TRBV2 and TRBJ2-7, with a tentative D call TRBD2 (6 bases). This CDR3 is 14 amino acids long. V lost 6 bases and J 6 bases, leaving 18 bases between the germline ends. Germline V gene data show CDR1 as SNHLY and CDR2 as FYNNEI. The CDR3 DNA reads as TGTGCCAGCAGCACGCTCGGGGGTACCCGCGAGCAGTACTTC. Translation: CASSTLGGTREQYF.

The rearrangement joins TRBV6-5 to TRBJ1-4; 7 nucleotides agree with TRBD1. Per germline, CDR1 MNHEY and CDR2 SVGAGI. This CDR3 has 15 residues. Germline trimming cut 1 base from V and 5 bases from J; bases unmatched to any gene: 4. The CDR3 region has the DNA TGTGCCAGCAGTTACTTGACAGGGAGGAATGAAAAACTGTTTTTT. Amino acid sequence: CASSYLTGRNEKLFF.

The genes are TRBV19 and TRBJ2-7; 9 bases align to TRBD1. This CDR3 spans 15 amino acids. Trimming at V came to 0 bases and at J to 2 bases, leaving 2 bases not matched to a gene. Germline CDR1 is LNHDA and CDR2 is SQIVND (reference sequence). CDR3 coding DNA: TGTGCCAGTAGTATAGAACAGGGGGCCACCTACGAGCAGTACTTC. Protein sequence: CASSIEQGATYEQYF. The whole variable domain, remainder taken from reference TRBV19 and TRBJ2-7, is DGGITQSPKYLFRKEGQNVTLSCEQNLNHDAMYWYRQDPGQGLRLIYYSQIVNDFQKGDIAEGYSVSREKKESFPLTVTSAQKNPTAFYLCASSIEQGATYEQYFGPGTRLTVT.